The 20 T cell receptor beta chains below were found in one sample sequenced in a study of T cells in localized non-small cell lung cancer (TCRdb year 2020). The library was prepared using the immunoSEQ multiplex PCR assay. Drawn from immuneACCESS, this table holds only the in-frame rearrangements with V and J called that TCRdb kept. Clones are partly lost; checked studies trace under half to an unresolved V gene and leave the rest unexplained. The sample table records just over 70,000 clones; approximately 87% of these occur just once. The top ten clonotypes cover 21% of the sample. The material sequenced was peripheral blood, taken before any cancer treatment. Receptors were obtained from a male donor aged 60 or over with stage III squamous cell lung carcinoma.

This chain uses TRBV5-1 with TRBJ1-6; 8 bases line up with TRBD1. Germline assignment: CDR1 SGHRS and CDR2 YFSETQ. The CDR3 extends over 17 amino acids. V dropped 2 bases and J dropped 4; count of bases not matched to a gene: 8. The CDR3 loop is CASSFSSGQGYNSPLHF. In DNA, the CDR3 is TGCGCCAGCAGCTTCTCCTCAGGACAGGGTTATAATTCACCCCTCCACTTT.

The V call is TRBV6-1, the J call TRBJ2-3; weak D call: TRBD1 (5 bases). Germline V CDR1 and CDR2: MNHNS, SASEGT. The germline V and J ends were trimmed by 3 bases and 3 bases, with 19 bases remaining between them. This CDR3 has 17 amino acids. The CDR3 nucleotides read TGTGCCAGCAGTGAGAGTAGGTTCCTAGGGGATACAGATACGCAGTATTTT. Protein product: CASSESRFLGDTDTQYF.

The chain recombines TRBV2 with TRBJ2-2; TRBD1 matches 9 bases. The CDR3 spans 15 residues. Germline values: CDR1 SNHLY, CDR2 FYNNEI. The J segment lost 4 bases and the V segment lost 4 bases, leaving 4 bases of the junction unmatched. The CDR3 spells CASSGDRGVTGELFF. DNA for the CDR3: TGTGCCAGCAGTGGCGACAGGGGGGTCACCGGGGAGCTGTTTTTT. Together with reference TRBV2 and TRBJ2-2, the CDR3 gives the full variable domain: EPEVTQTPSHQVTQMGQEVILRCVPISNHLYFYWYRQILGQKVEFLVSFYNNEISEKSEIFDDQFSVERPDGSNFTLKIRSTKLEDSAMYFCASSGDRGVTGELFFGEGSRLTVL.

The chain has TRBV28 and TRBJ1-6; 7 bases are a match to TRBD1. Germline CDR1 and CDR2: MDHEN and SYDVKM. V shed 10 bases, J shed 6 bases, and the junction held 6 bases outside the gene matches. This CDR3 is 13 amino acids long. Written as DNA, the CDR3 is TGTGCCACGGGGGGGACAGTTAATTCACCCCTCCACTTT. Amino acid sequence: CATGGTVNSPLHF.

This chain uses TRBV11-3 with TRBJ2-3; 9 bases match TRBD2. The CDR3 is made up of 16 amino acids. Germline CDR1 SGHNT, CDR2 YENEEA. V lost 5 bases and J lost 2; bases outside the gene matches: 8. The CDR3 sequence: CASSPRTSAATDTQYF. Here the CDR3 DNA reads TGTGCCAGCAGCCCGCGGACTAGCGCTGCCACAGATACGCAGTATTTT.

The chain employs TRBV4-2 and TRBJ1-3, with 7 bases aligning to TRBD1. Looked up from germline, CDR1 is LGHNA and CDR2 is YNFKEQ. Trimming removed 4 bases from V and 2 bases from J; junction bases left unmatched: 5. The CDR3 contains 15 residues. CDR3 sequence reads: CASSPQGGTGNTIYF. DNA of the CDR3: TGTGCCAGCAGCCCTCAGGGGGGAACTGGAAACACCATATATTTT.

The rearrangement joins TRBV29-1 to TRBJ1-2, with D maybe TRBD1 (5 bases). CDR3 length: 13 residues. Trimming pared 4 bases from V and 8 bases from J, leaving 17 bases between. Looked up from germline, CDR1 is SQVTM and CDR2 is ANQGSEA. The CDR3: CSVGGEERVGYTF. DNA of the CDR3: TGCAGCGTTGGGGGCGAAGAAAGGGTGGGCTACACCTTC.

The CDR3 DNA sequence: TGCAGCCGACGGAGTAACAATGAGCAGTTCTTC. Protein: CSRRSNNEQFF. This chain uses TRBV20-1 with TRBJ2-1; D gene ambiguous. CDR1 DFQATT and CDR2 SNEGSKA come from the germline V gene (reference sequence). This CDR3 has 11 residues.

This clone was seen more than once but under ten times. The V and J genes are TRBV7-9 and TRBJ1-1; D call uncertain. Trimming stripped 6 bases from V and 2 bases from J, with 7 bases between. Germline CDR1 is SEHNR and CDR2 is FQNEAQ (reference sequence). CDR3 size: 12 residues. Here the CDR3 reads CASSPVNTEAFF. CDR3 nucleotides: TGTGCCAGCAGTCCAGTTAACACTGAAGCTTTCTTT.

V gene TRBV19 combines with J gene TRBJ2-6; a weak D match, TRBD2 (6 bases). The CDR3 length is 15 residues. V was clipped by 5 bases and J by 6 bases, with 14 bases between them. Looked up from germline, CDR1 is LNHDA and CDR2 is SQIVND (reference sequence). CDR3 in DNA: TGTGCCAGTAGTTTACCGGGGGATAAGGCCAACGTCCTGACTTTC. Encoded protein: CASSLPGDKANVLTF. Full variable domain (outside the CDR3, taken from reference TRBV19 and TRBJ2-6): DGGITQSPKYLFRKEGQNVTLSCEQNLNHDAMYWYRQDPGQGLRLIYYSQIVNDFQKGDIAEGYSVSREKKESFPLTVTSAQKNPTAFYLCASSLPGDKANVLTFGAGSRLTVL.

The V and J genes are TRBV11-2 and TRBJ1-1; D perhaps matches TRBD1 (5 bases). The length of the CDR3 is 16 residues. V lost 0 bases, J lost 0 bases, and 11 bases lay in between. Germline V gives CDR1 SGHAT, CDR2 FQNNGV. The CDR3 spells CASSLDRWGMNTEAFF. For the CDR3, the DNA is TGTGCCAGCAGCTTAGACCGATGGGGGATGAACACTGAAGCTTTCTTT.

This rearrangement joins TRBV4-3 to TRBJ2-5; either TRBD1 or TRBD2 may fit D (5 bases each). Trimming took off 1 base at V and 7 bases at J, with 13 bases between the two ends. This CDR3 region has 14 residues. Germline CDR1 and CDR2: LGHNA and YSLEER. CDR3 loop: CASSQGGIAGTQYF. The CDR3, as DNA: TGCGCCAGCAGCCAAGGGGGGATCGCGGGGACCCAGTACTTC.

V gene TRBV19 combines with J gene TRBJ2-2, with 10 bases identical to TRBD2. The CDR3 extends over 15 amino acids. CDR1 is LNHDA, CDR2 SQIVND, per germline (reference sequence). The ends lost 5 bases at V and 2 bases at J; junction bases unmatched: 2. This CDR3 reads CASSLAGANTGELFF. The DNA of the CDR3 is TGTGCCAGTAGTCTAGCGGGGGCTAACACCGGGGAGCTGTTTTTT.

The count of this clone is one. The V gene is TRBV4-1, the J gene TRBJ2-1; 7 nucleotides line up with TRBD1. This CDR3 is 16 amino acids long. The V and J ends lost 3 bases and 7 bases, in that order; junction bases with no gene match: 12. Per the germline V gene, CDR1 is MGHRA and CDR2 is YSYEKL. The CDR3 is CASSQVGTALANEQFF. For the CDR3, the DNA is TGCGCCAGCAGCCAGGTTGGGACAGCCCTCGCAAATGAGCAGTTCTTC.

DNA of the CDR3: TGTGCCAGCAGCGTAGAAAGTGCCGGGGCCAACGTCCTGACTTTC. Protein product: CASSVESAGANVLTF. This chain uses TRBV9 with TRBJ2-6; D call uncertain. The CDR3 length is 15 residues. V was pared by 0 bases and J by 4 bases, with 8 bases between. CDR1 and CDR2 (germline): SGDLS, YYNGEE.

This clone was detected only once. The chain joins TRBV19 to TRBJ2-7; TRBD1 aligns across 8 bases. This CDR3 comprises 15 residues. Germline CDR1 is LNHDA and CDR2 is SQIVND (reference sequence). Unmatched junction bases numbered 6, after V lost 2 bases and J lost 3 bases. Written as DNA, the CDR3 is TGTGCCAGTAGTATACCGGGACAGGCCGTCTACGAGCAGTACTTC. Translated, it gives CASSIPGQAVYEQYF.

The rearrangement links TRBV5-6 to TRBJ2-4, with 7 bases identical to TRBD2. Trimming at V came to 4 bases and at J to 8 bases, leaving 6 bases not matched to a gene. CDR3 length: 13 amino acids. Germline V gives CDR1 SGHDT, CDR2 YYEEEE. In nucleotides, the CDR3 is TGTGCCAGCAGCCTGGGGGGGTCGGACATTCAGTACTTC. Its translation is CASSLGGSDIQYF. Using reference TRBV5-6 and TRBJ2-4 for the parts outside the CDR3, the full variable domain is DAGVTQSPTHLIKTRGQQVTLRCSPKSGHDTVSWYQQALGQGPQFIFQYYEEEERQRGNFPDRFSGHQFPNYSSELNVNALLLGDSALYLCASSLGGSDIQYFGAGTRLSVL.

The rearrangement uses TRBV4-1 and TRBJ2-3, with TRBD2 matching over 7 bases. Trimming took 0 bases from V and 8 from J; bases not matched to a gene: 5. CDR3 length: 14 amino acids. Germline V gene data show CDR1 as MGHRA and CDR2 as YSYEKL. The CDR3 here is CASSQETSARTQYF. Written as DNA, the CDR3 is TGCGCCAGCAGCCAAGAAACTAGCGCCCGTACGCAGTATTTT.

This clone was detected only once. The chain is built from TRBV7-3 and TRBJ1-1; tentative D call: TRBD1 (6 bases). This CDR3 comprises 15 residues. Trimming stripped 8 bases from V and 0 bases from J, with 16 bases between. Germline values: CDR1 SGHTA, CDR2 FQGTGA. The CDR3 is CASGPGVTMNTEAFF. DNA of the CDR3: TGTGCCAGCGGGCCAGGGGTCACGATGAACACTGAAGCTTTCTTT.

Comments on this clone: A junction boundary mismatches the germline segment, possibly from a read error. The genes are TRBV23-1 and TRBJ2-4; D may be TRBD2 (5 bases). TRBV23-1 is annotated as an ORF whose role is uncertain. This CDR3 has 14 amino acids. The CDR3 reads CASSESGPPGIQYF. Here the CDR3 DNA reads TGCGCCAGCAGTGAATCTGGACCTCCGGGGATTCAGTACTTC.